The following is a TCR beta chain sequence with its context. The data were obtained in a study of blood T cell repertoires in COVID-19. Study-wide context: The United States, Italy and Spain provided the acute and convalescent COVID-19 samples. The analysed material was cDNA or gDNA that came from T cells, B-cell-depleted T cells, or PBMCs.

In the study's own analysis: Researchers report that nucleated cell counts were estimated from reference gene primer amplification. Measured with immunoSEQ multiplex PCR; TCRdb has only the in-frame clones, and not every one. The V and J calls and clone size were taken over from that table, and D and trimming were inferred from the DNA. The sample has over 200,000 clones, more than 70% seen once. The germline V gene encodes CDR1 MDHEN and CDR2 SYDVKM. The CDR3 runs 15 residues. With 1 base clipped from V and 7 bases from J, the junction kept 8 bases outside the gene matches. The sequenced material came from peripheral blood. The chain couples TRBV28 to TRBJ1-2; 8 nucleotides line up with TRBD1. The source of this sequence is a woman aged 45 to 65 with acute or convalescent COVID-19. CDR3 nucleotide sequence: TGTGCCAGCAGTTTATTCAATCCACAGGGGGTTGGCTACACCTTC. Protein sequence: CASSLFNPQGVGYTF.